This passage covers 5 T cell receptor beta chains from one sample sequenced in a study of blood T cell repertoires in COVID-19. TCRdb's copy holds only in-frame clones and misses some; the assay was immunoSEQ multiplex PCR. The sample has some 120,000 clones, over 65% seen once. Sequences were obtained from peripheral blood. The receptors come from a man aged 30 to 39 with acute or convalescent COVID-19.

The sample holds a few counts of this clone. J is TRBJ2-2 and V is TRBV11-3; tentatively, D is TRBD1 (6 bases). The CDR3 is 15 amino acids. Germline CDR1 reads SGHNT; CDR2 reads YENEEA. V was cut by 5 bases and J by 6 bases, with 16 bases left in between. The CDR3 sequence is CASSPGARAAGELFF. Here the CDR3 DNA reads TGTGCCAGCAGCCCAGGGGCTAGGGCGGCCGGGGAGCTGTTTTTT.

This sequence joins TRBV27 and TRBJ2-5, with 9 bases lining up with TRBD1. There are 15 residues in the CDR3. With 5 bases clipped from V and 1 base from J, the junction kept 5 bases outside the gene matches. Germline CDR1 reads MNHEY; CDR2 reads SMNVEV (reference sequence). CDR3 sequence (DNA): TGTGCCAGCAGTGCCTACAGGGGGCGCCAAGAGACCCAGTACTTC. This translates into CASSAYRGRQETQYF.

The V gene is TRBV6-4, the J gene TRBJ2-1; TRBD2 is a possible D gene (5 bases). The CDR3 totals 13 residues. Trimming cost V 2 bases and J 6 bases, with 8 bases left between them. The germline V gene has CDR1 MRHNA and CDR2 SNTAGT. The CDR3 DNA sequence: TGTGCCAGCAGTGACAGGGAGAGCAATGAGCAGTTCTTC. This sequence encodes CASSDRESNEQFF.

This chain links TRBV9 with TRBJ2-7; 9 nucleotides match TRBD1. Trimming took 4 bases from V and 2 from J; bases not matched to a gene: 10. Germline-derived CDR1 and CDR2 are SGDLS and YYNGEE. This CDR3 is 16 amino acids long. The CDR3 bases are TGTGCCAGCAGCTCCCGGGACAGGGACGGAGCCTACGAGCAGTACTTC. Protein sequence: CASSSRDRDGAYEQYF.

The rearrangement joins TRBV28 to TRBJ1-2, with 7 bases that match TRBD1. CDR1 and CDR2 from the germline V gene are MDHEN and SYDVKM. The CDR3 loop spans 14 amino acids. Trimming cost V 5 bases and J 6 bases; bases outside gene matches: 9. DNA for the CDR3: TGTGCCAGCAGTCCGGCTGACAGGGAAGATGGCTACACCTTC. Its translation: CASSPADREDGYTF.